The rows below give T cell receptor beta chains drawn from one sample of a study of shared clonotypes between healthy human individuals. Repertoires were generated with immunoSEQ multiplex PCR, while TCRdb's copy carries only in-frame clones and drops some. The table shows around 2,100,000 clones, with about 94% occurring only once. The sequenced sample was naive CD8+ T cells sorted from blood. The origin of the receptors is a man in his late teens or twenties in good health. Each CDR3 is given with its conserved first and last residue. Fields, in order: clone size, V gene, D gene, J gene, CDR3 protein, CDR3 DNA. The D gene is left open where the match is weak. The size entry is marked missing in some rows and otherwise reads once, few, many or a size class.

.	TRBV4-1	.	TRBJ2-2	CASSHSSYTGELFF	TGCGCCAGCAGCCACTCGTCCTACACCGGGGAGCTGTTTTTT
.	TRBV9	.	TRBJ1-1	CASSVDGRNTEAFF	TGTGCCAGCAGCGTAGACGGAAGGAACACTGAAGCTTTCTTT
.	TRBV28	TRBD2	TRBJ2-7	CASSFGLAGGYEQYF	TGTGCCAGCAGTTTCGGGCTAGCGGGAGGATACGAGCAGTACTTC
.	TRBV2	TRBD1	TRBJ1-5	CASRTGQGLDGQPQHF	TGTGCCAGCAGGACTGGACAGGGACTTGATGGTCAGCCCCAGCATTTT
.	TRBV6-4	TRBD1	TRBJ2-1	CASSEMGQYNEQFF	TGTGCCAGCAGTGAGATGGGACAGTACAATGAGCAGTTCTTC
.	TRBV4-3	.	TRBJ1-5	CASSQLTGPNQPQHF	TGCGCCAGCAGCCAACTGACAGGACCAAATCAGCCCCAGCATTTT
.	TRBV15	.	TRBJ1-5	CATSRETVLNQPQHF	TGTGCCACCAGCAGAGAAACGGTTCTCAATCAGCCCCAGCATTTT
.	TRBV30	.	TRBJ2-3	CAWTGASTDTQYF	TGTGCCTGGACGGGGGCTAGCACAGATACGCAGTATTTT
.	TRBV6-1	.	TRBJ1-1	CASSEPELMNTEAFF	TGTGCCAGCAGTGAACCGGAACTCATGAACACTGAAGCTTTCTTT
.	TRBV23-1	.	TRBJ2-7	CASSQSEWQVRTYEQYF	TGCGCCAGCAGTCAATCGGAATGGCAGGTACGAACATACGAGCAGTACTTC
.	TRBV7-2	.	TRBJ2-3	CASSPGTSTDTQYF	TGTGCCAGCAGCCCCGGGACTAGCACAGATACGCAGTATTTT
.	TRBV6-5	.	TRBJ2-5	CASTLRPYQETQYF	TGTGCCAGCACCCTCCGACCGTACCAAGAGACCCAGTACTTC
.	TRBV27	.	TRBJ2-2	CASSTNTGFTGELFF	TGTGCCAGCAGTACCAATACAGGGTTCACCGGGGAGCTGTTTTTT
.	TRBV4-1	.	TRBJ1-6	CASSQDGGILSPLHF	TGCGCCAGCAGCCAAGATGGGGGGATTTTGTCACCCCTCCACTTT
once	TRBV27	TRBD1	TRBJ1-2	CASSLSWPGGDGYTF	TGTGCCAGCAGTTTATCGTGGCCAGGGGGCGATGGCTACACCTTC
.	TRBV4-1	TRBD1	TRBJ2-7	CASSPQGTGAAYEQYF	TGCGCCAGCAGCCCGCAGGGGACAGGGGCGGCCTACGAGCAGTACTTC
.	TRBV20-1	.	TRBJ2-3	CSASPTDTQYF	TGCAGTGCTAGCCCCACAGATACGCAGTATTTT
once	TRBV5-4	TRBD2	TRBJ2-7	CASSPSSGRSHEQYF	TGTGCCAGCAGCCCCTCGAGCGGGAGGTCTCACGAGCAGTACTTC
once	TRBV28	.	TRBJ2-7	CASRGYSYEQYF	TGTGCCAGCAGGGGCTACTCCTACGAGCAGTACTTC
.	TRBV28	.	TRBJ1-5	CASTHRGVSNQPQHF	TGTGCCAGCACCCATCGGGGGGTGTCTAATCAGCCCCAGCATTTT
.	TRBV6-5	TRBD1	TRBJ2-7	CASSFGTGANEQYF	TGTGCCAGCAGTTTTGGGACAGGGGCAAACGAGCAGTACTTC
once	TRBV4-2	.	TRBJ2-7	CASSPTGREQYF	TGTGCCAGCAGCCCGACGGGGCGCGAGCAGTACTTC
.	TRBV4-3	.	TRBJ1-4	CASSQDIGGLDEKLFF	TGCGCCAGCAGCCAAGATATAGGAGGGTTAGATGAAAAACTGTTTTTT